Sequencing of this T cell receptor beta chain was carried out in a study of blood T cell repertoires in COVID-19. This clone was counted a single time. The V segment lost 5 bases and the J segment 7 bases; nucleotides outside the gene matches: 7. The CDR3 is 14 amino acids. CDR1 and CDR2 from the germline V gene are MDHEN and SYDVKM. Sequencing used immunoSEQ multiplex PCR; TCRdb keeps in-frame clones, though not all of them. The table lists around 260,000 clones, around 86% of them singletons, with 2.5% to 3.5% in the top ten. The receptor was derived from a woman aged 25 to 39 with active or convalescent COVID-19. V gene TRBV28 combines with J gene TRBJ1-2, with TRBD1 matching 10 bases. The sequenced material came from peripheral blood. This CDR3 reads CASSGDRGGSGYTF. In DNA, the CDR3 is TGTGCCAGCAGTGGGGACAGGGGAGGAAGTGGCTACACCTTC.